These 8 T cell receptor beta chains came from one sample sequenced in a study of tumor-infiltrating lymphocytes in oesophageal squamous cell carcinoma. MiXCR, applied by TCRdb to the PCR reads, yields one record per CDR3 protein. The table has 19,000 or so distinct CDR3 sequences, about two fifths seen once. Material for sequencing was esophageal tumor tissue. These receptors came from a male donor with esophageal squamous cell carcinoma.

The rearrangement uses TRBV7-2 and TRBJ2-3, with D tentatively TRBD2 (6 bases). Trimming took off 4 bases at V and 5 bases at J, with 10 bases between the two ends. The length of the CDR3 is 13 residues. CDR1 is SGHTA, CDR2 FQGNSA, per germline. The CDR3 coding sequence is TGTGCCAGCAGCTCCCCGGGGGTAGATACGCAGTATTTT. Translating gives CASSSPGVDTQYF.

V is TRBV28 and J is TRBJ1-2; 10 bases map to TRBD1. There are 16 residues in the CDR3. The V and J ends lost 11 bases and 6 bases, in that order; junction bases with no gene match: 18. CDR1 and CDR2 from the germline V gene are MDHEN and SYDVKM. The CDR3 here is CAVPPGQGTPLHGYTF. For the CDR3, the DNA is TGTGCCGTACCCCCGGGACAGGGGACACCACTGCATGGCTACACCTTC.

This clonotype was found a few times. The chain has TRBV2 and TRBJ1-2, with D possibly being TRBD1 (6 bases). Germline V gives CDR1 SNHLY, CDR2 FYNNEI. With 6 bases removed from V and 5 bases from J, the gap between germline ends came to 10 bases. The CDR3 runs 12 residues. The CDR3 DNA follows: TGTGCCAGCAGCCCACAGGGTTATGGCTACACCTTC. Its translation: CASSPQGYGYTF. The variable domain in full, with the rest retrieved from reference TRBV2 and TRBJ1-2, is EPEVTQTPSHQVTQMGQEVILRCVPISNHLYFYWYRQILGQKVEFLVSFYNNEISEKSEIFDDQFSVERPDGSNFTLKIRSTKLEDSAMYFCASSPQGYGYTFGSGTRLTVV.

This clonotype was picked up one time. The V gene is TRBV24-1, the J gene TRBJ2-1; the match to TRBD2 covers 9 bases. This CDR3 has 16 residues. The germline CDR1 and CDR2 sequences are KGHDR and SFDVKD. V shed 4 bases, J shed 5 bases, and the junction held 8 bases outside the gene matches. The CDR3 reads CATSDPGTSPDNEQFF. Written as DNA, the CDR3 is TGTGCCACCAGTGACCCCGGGACTAGCCCAGACAATGAGCAGTTCTTC.

The J gene is TRBJ2-6, the V gene TRBV11-2; D remains ambiguous. Trimming stripped 1 base from V and 2 bases from J, with 9 bases between. This CDR3 is built from 16 residues. Germline CDR1 and CDR2: SGHAT and FQNNGV. In DNA form, the CDR3 reads TGTGCCAGCAGCTTAGCAGTGGTAACTGGGGCCAACGTCCTGACTTTC. Amino acids: CASSLAVVTGANVLTF.

In regard to this clonotype: The germline gene is not matched at one end of the junction; a read error may be the cause. J is TRBJ2-3 and V is TRBV2, with 7 nucleotides matching TRBD1. The V gene's germline CDR1 is SNHLY and CDR2 FYNNEI. CDR3 size: 15 residues. The CDR3 bases are TGTGCCAGCAGTGAAGAAGAAGGGGGCGGCTACGAGCAGTACTTT. It codes for CASSEEEGGGYEQYF.

The chain employs TRBV7-3 and TRBJ2-1; no definite D call. The J call may be incorrect, as the DNA end agrees better with TRBJ2-7. Germline loops: CDR1 SGHTA, CDR2 FQGTGA. The CDR3 has 16 residues. The CDR3 loop reads CASSLRAQEPSYEQYF. In DNA form, the CDR3 reads TGTGCCAGCAGCTTAAGGGCCCAAGAGCCTTCCTACGAGCAGTACTTC.

Ten or more counts support this clonotype. The chain employs TRBV6-1 and TRBJ2-2, with TRBD1 matching 8 bases. J lost 1 base, V lost 6 bases, and 4 bases had no gene match. The length of the CDR3 is 15 residues. Germline CDR1 MNHNS, CDR2 SASEGT. The CDR3 spells CASSDGQGNTGELFF. CDR3 sequence (DNA): TGTGCCAGCAGCGATGGACAGGGGAACACCGGGGAGCTGTTTTTT.